Presented here are 2 T cell receptor beta chains from one specimen sequenced in a study of PD-1 blockade in classical Hodgkin lymphoma. Stated time point: cycle 4 day 1 (C4D1), after five to seven weeks of nivolumab. With no exception, relapse followed autologous stem cell transplantation in all patients, and brentuximab vedotin exposure varied. From thawed PBMCs, CD4+ T cells were purified using magnetic negative selection. The protocol was immunoSEQ multiplex PCR, while the TCRdb copy is restricted to in-frame clones and leaves out a portion. The sample contains some 9,100 clones, over 70% of which appear only once. This specimen consisted of CD4+ T cells from blood, obtained before the fourth cycle of nivolumab. All receptors come from a human donor with classical Hodgkin lymphoma.

J is TRBJ2-3 and V is TRBV2, with 7 bases aligning to TRBD1. With 8 bases clipped from V and 6 bases from J, the junction kept 11 bases outside the gene matches. Germline V gene data show CDR1 as SNHLY and CDR2 as FYNNEI. This CDR3 is built from 14 residues. CDR3 in DNA: TGTGCCAGCGAGGGGGCCAGGGATGGGGATACGCAGTATTTT. Translating gives CASEGARDGDTQYF.

The chain has TRBV19 and TRBJ1-5, with D perhaps matching TRBD1 (5 bases). Trimming pared 4 bases from V and 8 bases from J, leaving 15 bases between. The CDR3 covers 14 residues. Per germline, CDR1 LNHDA and CDR2 SQIVND (reference sequence). The CDR3 region is CASSNIRAGEPQHF. CDR3 sequence (DNA): TGTGCCAGTAGTAATATCAGGGCCGGGGAGCCCCAGCATTTT.